The present T cell receptor beta chain was sequenced within a study of CD8+ T cells in alopecia areata. Notes on this clone: Its target is not known.

RNA extraction and reverse transcription yielded cDNA as sequencing template. Some clones are missing from TCRdb's copy, which holds only in-frame ones; the method was immunoSEQ multiplex PCR. The sample shows approximately 280,000 clones, roughly 60% of them seen only once. Documented treatment: oral pan-JAK inhibitor, 5-10 mg twice daily. Points from the study as a whole: Patients shared TCRs less clearly than mice did, possibly for HLA-related reasons.

Source: CD4+ T cells sorted from blood, taken at week 24, from a patient treated with tofacitinib. The TCR originated in a human donor with alopecia areata.

The CDR3 DNA follows: TGCGCCAGCAGTCAATCTCACGCCGTGAGACGGAACACTGAAGCTTTCTTT. Protein: CASSQSHAVRRNTEAFF. The rearrangement uses TRBV23-1 and TRBJ1-1, with unresolved D. TRBV23-1 is an ORF, and what it does is uncertain. CDR3 size: 17 residues. V dropped 0 bases and J dropped 1 base, with 15 bases sitting between them.